The 19 T cell receptor beta chains given below trace back to one sample, sequenced in a study of T cell repertoires in cytomegalovirus infection. These TCRs' antigens remain unknown. TCRdb reprocessed the reads with MiXCR, giving one entry per CDR3 protein. The sample holds 700,000 to 850,000 distinct CDR3 sequences; 30% to 35% are singletons and the top ten take roughly an eighth. The material sequenced was cultured CD8+ T cells from PBMCs, taken from culture after CMV antigen stimulation. The receptors originated from a human donor in good health (CMV status not recorded). Some clones in this sample may be carry-over from other donors' samples.

This clonotype has at least ten counts. The chain has TRBV7-2 and TRBJ1-5; no firm D call. The V end was cut by 2 bases, the J end by 3 bases, with 11 bases between. The V gene's germline CDR1 is SGHTA and CDR2 FQGNSA. The CDR3 is 15 residues long. CDR3 sequence (DNA): TGTGCCAGCAGCTTAACGGCAGGCTCCAATCAGCCCCAGCATTTT. Its protein product is CASSLTAGSNQPQHF.

This clonotype has only a few counts. V usage is TRBV10-3 and J usage is TRBJ1-1; 11 positions agree with TRBD1. V lost 8 bases to trimming and J lost 7 bases; unmatched junction nucleotides: 6. Germline V gene data show CDR1 as ENHRY and CDR2 as SYGVKD. CDR3 size: 13 residues. The CDR3, as DNA: TGTGCCATCGGAGGACAGGGGGCCTTTGAAGCTTTCTTT. Its protein is CAIGGQGAFEAFF.

The DNA for the CDR3 is TGTGCCAGCAAGGGACAGGGGGTCCCACCGCCCCAGCATTTT. The encoded protein is CASKGQGVPPPQHF. The chain recombines TRBV6-2 or TRBV6-3 with TRBJ1-5; 11 positions agree with TRBD1. Per the germline V gene, CDR1 is MNHEY and CDR2 is SVGEGT. CDR3 size: 14 residues. The trim removed 7 bases at V and 9 bases at J, leaving 8 bases unmatched.

A few counts support this clonotype. The DNA is left out, because the CDR3 cannot be placed on it with certainty; the CDR3 is given as TCRdb lists it. The J gene is TRBJ1-2, the V gene TRBV5-6; TRBD1 was called by the table and not checked on the DNA. The CDR3 length equals 15 residues, ends included. The germline V gene encodes CDR1 SGHDT and CDR2 YYEEEE. The CDR3 loop reads CASSSFGSGDDGYTF.

The rearrangement links TRBV19 to TRBJ2-2; TRBD2 agrees at 7 bases. After removal of 4 bases from V and 4 bases from J, the junction contained 9 bases not matched to a gene. CDR1 is LNHDA and CDR2 is SQIVND in the germline V gene (reference sequence). The CDR3 runs 16 residues. Written as DNA, the CDR3 is TGTGCCAGTAGTACTCCCTGGACTAGTGGCACCGGGGAGCTGTTTTTT. Protein sequence: CASSTPWTSGTGELFF.

This rearrangement joins TRBV27 to TRBJ1-1; unclear D gene. V shed 7 bases and J shed 4 bases, with 19 bases lying between them. CDR3 length equals 15 residues. Germline V lookup: CDR1 MNHEY, CDR2 SMNVEV (reference sequence). CDR3 DNA: TGTGCCAGCAATCTAGGACGGGGAATTGCCACTGAAGCTTTCTTT. Translating it yields CASNLGRGIATEAFF.

The chain employs TRBV13 and TRBJ2-3; D not certain. The CDR3 runs 14 residues. V lost 1 base and J lost 5, with 10 bases in between. The germline gives CDR1 PRHDT, CDR2 FYEKMQ (reference sequence). The CDR3 DNA follows: TGTGCCAGCAGCTTAGTAGGCTACAGAGATACGCAGTATTTT. Its translation: CASSLVGYRDTQYF.

This clonotype appeared a few times. The chain combines TRBV6-2 or TRBV6-3 with TRBJ2-3, with D unresolved. The CDR3 is 14 amino acids. V lost 5 bases and J lost 6, with 15 bases in between. CDR1 and CDR2 from the germline V gene are MNHEY and SVGEGT. This CDR3 is CASSRSPSEDTQYF. CDR3 bases: TGTGCCAGCAGTAGGTCCCCCAGCGAGGATACGCAGTATTTT.

The chain is built from TRBV10-2 and TRBJ2-5; weak D call: TRBD2 (5 bases). This CDR3 has 15 amino acids. V lost 6 bases, J lost 2 bases, and 16 bases lay in between. Germline assignment: CDR1 WSHSY and CDR2 SAAADI. In DNA, the CDR3 is TGCGCCAGCAGGGGAGAAGCCCCACTTCAAGAGACCCAGTACTTC. This gives the protein CASRGEAPLQETQYF.

The chain combines TRBV6-1 with TRBJ1-1, with a tentative D call TRBD1 (5 bases). V was cut by 8 bases and J by 3 bases, with 19 bases left in between. Germline V gene data show CDR1 as MNHNS and CDR2 as SASEGT. The CDR3 covers 15 residues. CDR3: CASSFFGQPHTEAFF. The CDR3 DNA is TGTGCCAGCTCTTTTTTTGGACAACCACACACTGAAGCTTTCTTT.

This clonotype has just a few counts. The rearrangement uses TRBV10-3 and TRBJ1-2, with D unclear. The CDR3 runs 11 residues. Looked up from germline, CDR1 is ENHRY and CDR2 is SYGVKD. V was cut by 7 bases and J by 4 bases, with 7 bases left in between. The CDR3 loop is CAINGGYGYTF. CDR3 coding DNA: TGTGCCATCAACGGAGGCTATGGCTACACCTTC.

This rearrangement joins TRBV27 to TRBJ2-3, with 14 bases aligning to TRBD2. The CDR3 is 17 residues long. CDR1 and CDR2 (germline): MNHEY, SMNVEV (reference sequence). J was trimmed by 6 bases and V by 5 bases; bases with no gene match: 10. CDR3 sequence reads: CASSGGLAGASWDTQYF. In DNA, the CDR3 is TGTGCCAGCAGTGGGGGACTAGCGGGGGCAAGTTGGGATACGCAGTATTTT.

This chain links TRBV19 with TRBJ1-2, with unresolved D. This CDR3 has 14 amino acids. The V and J ends lost 6 bases and 6 bases respectively, with 17 bases between them. Looked up from germline, CDR1 is LNHDA and CDR2 is SQIVND (reference sequence). The CDR3 region is CASSDARESDGYTF. The CDR3 region has the DNA TGTGCCAGTAGCGACGCCCGGGAATCAGATGGCTACACCTTC.

This clonotype was seen only a few times. CDR3 in DNA: TGTGCCAGCAGCTCAGAGGACCTTGCAACTAATGAAAAACTGTTTTTT. This encodes CASSSEDLATNEKLFF. The V call is TRBV7-4, the J call TRBJ1-4; unclear D gene. The ends were cut back, 4 bases at V and 0 bases at J, with 12 bases in the middle. This CDR3 contains 16 residues. Germline loops: CDR1 SGHVT, CDR2 SQSDAQ.

This clonotype was counted many times. The gene calls are TRBV28 and TRBJ2-3, with 7 bases lining up with TRBD1. The CDR3 runs 15 residues. Unmatched junction bases numbered 6, after V lost 3 bases and J lost 3 bases. CDR1 is MDHEN and CDR2 is SYDVKM in the germline V gene. CDR3 sequence reads: CASSLETGSTDTQYF. As DNA, the CDR3 is TGTGCCAGCAGTTTGGAGACAGGGTCTACAGATACGCAGTATTTT.

The chain is built from TRBV19 and TRBJ1-2; D ambiguous. Trimming cost V 2 bases and J 8 bases, with 12 bases left between them. This CDR3 contains 13 residues. In germline, CDR1 is LNHDA, CDR2 SQIVND (reference sequence). Here the CDR3 reads CASSITAGYGYTF. CDR3 DNA sequence: TGTGCCAGTAGTATAACAGCGGGGTACGGCTACACCTTC.

The chain uses TRBV7-2 and TRBJ1-2; 12 bases line up with TRBD1. Unmatched junction bases numbered 5, after V lost 4 bases and J lost 5 bases. Germline CDR1 and CDR2: SGHTA and FQGNSA. The CDR3 contains 15 residues. For the CDR3, the DNA is TGTGCCAGCAGCTCCTGGGACAGGGGGCGTTATGGCTACACCTTC. Amino acids: CASSSWDRGRYGYTF.

This chain links TRBV10-3 with TRBJ1-2; D is ambiguous. Germline values: CDR1 ENHRY, CDR2 SYGVKD. V lost 3 bases, J lost 8 bases, and 13 bases lay in between. The CDR3 is made up of 13 amino acids. The CDR3 region is CAISDPAPSGYTF. The CDR3 nucleotides read TGTGCCATCAGTGACCCAGCCCCGAGCGGCTACACCTTC.

This clonotype was detected only a few times. This rearrangement joins TRBV5-1 to TRBJ2-2, with a tentative D call TRBD1 (6 bases). V was shortened by 7 bases and J by 0 bases, with 16 bases between the two germline ends. Germline V gene sequence: CDR1 SGHRS, CDR2 YFSETQ. The CDR3 consists of 16 residues. DNA of the CDR3: TGCGCCAGCTCCCCACGGGGACACGCGAACACCGGGGAGCTGTTTTTT. As protein: CASSPRGHANTGELFF. The whole variable domain, remainder taken from reference TRBV5-1 and TRBJ2-2, is KAGVTQTPRYLIKTRGQQVTLSCSPISGHRSVSWYQQTPGQGLQFLFEYFSETQRNKGNFPGRFSGRQFSNSRSEMNVSTLELGDSALYLCASSPRGHANTGELFFGEGSRLTVL.